This T cell receptor beta chain is drawn from a study of T cells of healthy individuals. This clonotype has at least ten counts. V was cut by 2 bases and J by 9 bases, with 14 bases left in between. The CDR3 is 15 amino acids. CDR1 and CDR2 from the germline V gene are SGHTA and FQGNSA. MiXCR was run by TCRdb on the 5' RACE reads, yielding one entry per CDR3 protein. The sample lists around 79,000 distinct CDR3 sequences, around 5.1% occurring once. The receptor's source is a female donor in good health. The V gene is TRBV7-2, the J gene TRBJ1-6; weak D call: TRBD1 (5 bases). This CDR3 is CASSLLGQGSSPLHF. The CDR3 DNA sequence: TGTGCCAGCAGCTTATTGGGGCAGGGTAGTTCACCCCTCCACTTT.